These T cell receptor beta chains were read from a single sample in a study of T cell responses to AZD1222 COVID-19 vaccine. TCRdb's copy holds only in-frame clones and misses some; the assay was immunoSEQ multiplex PCR. The table lists 60,000 to 100,000 clones, approximately 90% of them singletons, with roughly 23% in the top ten. The sequencing used peripheral blood, collected on day 0 of AZD1222 vaccination. The receptors derive from an adult in good health. Both conserved end residues are part of each CDR3. Each record gives: clone size, D gene, V gene, J gene, CDR3 length, CDR3 DNA, CDR3 protein. D genes are given only for firm matches. Clone size is stated in some rows and not others, as once, few, many or a class when expanded.

clone size: .
D gene: .
V gene: TRBV7-9
J gene: TRBJ2-5
CDR3 length: 12
CDR3 DNA: TGTGCCAGCACCCAGGGCAGGGGGACCCAGTACTTC
CDR3 protein: CASTQGRGTQYF

clone size: .
D gene: .
V gene: TRBV2
J gene: TRBJ2-6
CDR3 length: 13
CDR3 DNA: TGTGCCAGCAGTAACAGGGAGACCAACGTCCTGACTTTC
CDR3 protein: CASSNRETNVLTF

clone size: .
D gene: .
V gene: TRBV29-1
J gene: TRBJ2-1
CDR3 length: 13
CDR3 DNA: TGCAGCGCTCTCCGTGGGGGAGGCAATGAGCAGTTCTTC
CDR3 protein: CSALRGGGNEQFF

clone size: once
D gene: .
V gene: TRBV6-5
J gene: TRBJ2-3
CDR3 length: 12
CDR3 DNA: TGTGCCAGCAGTAGAGACACAGATACGCAGTATTTT
CDR3 protein: CASSRDTDTQYF

clone size: .
D gene: .
V gene: TRBV29-1
J gene: TRBJ1-5
CDR3 length: 13
CDR3 DNA: TGCAGCGTAAGAGACCGCTATAATCAGCCCCAGCATTTT
CDR3 protein: CSVRDRYNQPQHF

clone size: .
D gene: TRBD2
V gene: TRBV5-5
J gene: TRBJ2-7
CDR3 length: 15
CDR3 DNA: TGTGCCAGCACCACGGGAGGTCCACCCTCCTACGAGCAGTACTTC
CDR3 protein: CASTTGGPPSYEQYF

clone size: .
D gene: .
V gene: TRBV6-5
J gene: TRBJ2-7
CDR3 length: 14
CDR3 DNA: TGTGCCAGCAGTTATCGGGGTTCGACCTACGAGCAGTACTTC
CDR3 protein: CASSYRGSTYEQYF

clone size: .
D gene: .
V gene: TRBV2
J gene: TRBJ2-7
CDR3 length: 13
CDR3 DNA: TGTGCCAGCAAGAGGGAGGCAACCTACGAGCAGTACTTC
CDR3 protein: CASKREATYEQYF

clone size: once
D gene: .
V gene: TRBV20-1
J gene: TRBJ2-1
CDR3 length: 10
CDR3 DNA: TGCAGTGCGGCGACTAGACAACAGTTCTTC
CDR3 protein: CSAATRQQFF

clone size: .
D gene: .
V gene: TRBV10-3
J gene: TRBJ2-2
CDR3 length: 15
CDR3 DNA: TGTGCCCCAGGGCCCGGGGAAGGGCGCACCGGGGAGCTGTTTTTT
CDR3 protein: CAPGPGEGRTGELFF

clone size: .
D gene: .
V gene: TRBV6-1
J gene: TRBJ2-2
CDR3 length: 15
CDR3 DNA: TGTGCCAGCAGTGAAGGAGGCAGGTGGGCCGGGGAGCTGTTTTTT
CDR3 protein: CASSEGGRWAGELFF

clone size: .
D gene: TRBD1
V gene: TRBV10-3
J gene: TRBJ1-2
CDR3 length: 12
CDR3 DNA: TGTGCCATCAGTGGGACAGGGAGGGGCTACACCTTC
CDR3 protein: CAISGTGRGYTF

clone size: .
D gene: TRBD1
V gene: TRBV5-1
J gene: TRBJ2-3
CDR3 length: 17
CDR3 DNA: TGCGCCAGCAGCTTACGGACAGGGATTAATTATCGAGGTACGCAGTATTTT
CDR3 protein: CASSLRTGINYRGTQYF

clone size: .
D gene: .
V gene: TRBV5-1
J gene: TRBJ1-4
CDR3 length: 13
CDR3 DNA: TGCGCCAGCAGCATGGTGGGTAATGAAAAACTGTTTTTT
CDR3 protein: CASSMVGNEKLFF